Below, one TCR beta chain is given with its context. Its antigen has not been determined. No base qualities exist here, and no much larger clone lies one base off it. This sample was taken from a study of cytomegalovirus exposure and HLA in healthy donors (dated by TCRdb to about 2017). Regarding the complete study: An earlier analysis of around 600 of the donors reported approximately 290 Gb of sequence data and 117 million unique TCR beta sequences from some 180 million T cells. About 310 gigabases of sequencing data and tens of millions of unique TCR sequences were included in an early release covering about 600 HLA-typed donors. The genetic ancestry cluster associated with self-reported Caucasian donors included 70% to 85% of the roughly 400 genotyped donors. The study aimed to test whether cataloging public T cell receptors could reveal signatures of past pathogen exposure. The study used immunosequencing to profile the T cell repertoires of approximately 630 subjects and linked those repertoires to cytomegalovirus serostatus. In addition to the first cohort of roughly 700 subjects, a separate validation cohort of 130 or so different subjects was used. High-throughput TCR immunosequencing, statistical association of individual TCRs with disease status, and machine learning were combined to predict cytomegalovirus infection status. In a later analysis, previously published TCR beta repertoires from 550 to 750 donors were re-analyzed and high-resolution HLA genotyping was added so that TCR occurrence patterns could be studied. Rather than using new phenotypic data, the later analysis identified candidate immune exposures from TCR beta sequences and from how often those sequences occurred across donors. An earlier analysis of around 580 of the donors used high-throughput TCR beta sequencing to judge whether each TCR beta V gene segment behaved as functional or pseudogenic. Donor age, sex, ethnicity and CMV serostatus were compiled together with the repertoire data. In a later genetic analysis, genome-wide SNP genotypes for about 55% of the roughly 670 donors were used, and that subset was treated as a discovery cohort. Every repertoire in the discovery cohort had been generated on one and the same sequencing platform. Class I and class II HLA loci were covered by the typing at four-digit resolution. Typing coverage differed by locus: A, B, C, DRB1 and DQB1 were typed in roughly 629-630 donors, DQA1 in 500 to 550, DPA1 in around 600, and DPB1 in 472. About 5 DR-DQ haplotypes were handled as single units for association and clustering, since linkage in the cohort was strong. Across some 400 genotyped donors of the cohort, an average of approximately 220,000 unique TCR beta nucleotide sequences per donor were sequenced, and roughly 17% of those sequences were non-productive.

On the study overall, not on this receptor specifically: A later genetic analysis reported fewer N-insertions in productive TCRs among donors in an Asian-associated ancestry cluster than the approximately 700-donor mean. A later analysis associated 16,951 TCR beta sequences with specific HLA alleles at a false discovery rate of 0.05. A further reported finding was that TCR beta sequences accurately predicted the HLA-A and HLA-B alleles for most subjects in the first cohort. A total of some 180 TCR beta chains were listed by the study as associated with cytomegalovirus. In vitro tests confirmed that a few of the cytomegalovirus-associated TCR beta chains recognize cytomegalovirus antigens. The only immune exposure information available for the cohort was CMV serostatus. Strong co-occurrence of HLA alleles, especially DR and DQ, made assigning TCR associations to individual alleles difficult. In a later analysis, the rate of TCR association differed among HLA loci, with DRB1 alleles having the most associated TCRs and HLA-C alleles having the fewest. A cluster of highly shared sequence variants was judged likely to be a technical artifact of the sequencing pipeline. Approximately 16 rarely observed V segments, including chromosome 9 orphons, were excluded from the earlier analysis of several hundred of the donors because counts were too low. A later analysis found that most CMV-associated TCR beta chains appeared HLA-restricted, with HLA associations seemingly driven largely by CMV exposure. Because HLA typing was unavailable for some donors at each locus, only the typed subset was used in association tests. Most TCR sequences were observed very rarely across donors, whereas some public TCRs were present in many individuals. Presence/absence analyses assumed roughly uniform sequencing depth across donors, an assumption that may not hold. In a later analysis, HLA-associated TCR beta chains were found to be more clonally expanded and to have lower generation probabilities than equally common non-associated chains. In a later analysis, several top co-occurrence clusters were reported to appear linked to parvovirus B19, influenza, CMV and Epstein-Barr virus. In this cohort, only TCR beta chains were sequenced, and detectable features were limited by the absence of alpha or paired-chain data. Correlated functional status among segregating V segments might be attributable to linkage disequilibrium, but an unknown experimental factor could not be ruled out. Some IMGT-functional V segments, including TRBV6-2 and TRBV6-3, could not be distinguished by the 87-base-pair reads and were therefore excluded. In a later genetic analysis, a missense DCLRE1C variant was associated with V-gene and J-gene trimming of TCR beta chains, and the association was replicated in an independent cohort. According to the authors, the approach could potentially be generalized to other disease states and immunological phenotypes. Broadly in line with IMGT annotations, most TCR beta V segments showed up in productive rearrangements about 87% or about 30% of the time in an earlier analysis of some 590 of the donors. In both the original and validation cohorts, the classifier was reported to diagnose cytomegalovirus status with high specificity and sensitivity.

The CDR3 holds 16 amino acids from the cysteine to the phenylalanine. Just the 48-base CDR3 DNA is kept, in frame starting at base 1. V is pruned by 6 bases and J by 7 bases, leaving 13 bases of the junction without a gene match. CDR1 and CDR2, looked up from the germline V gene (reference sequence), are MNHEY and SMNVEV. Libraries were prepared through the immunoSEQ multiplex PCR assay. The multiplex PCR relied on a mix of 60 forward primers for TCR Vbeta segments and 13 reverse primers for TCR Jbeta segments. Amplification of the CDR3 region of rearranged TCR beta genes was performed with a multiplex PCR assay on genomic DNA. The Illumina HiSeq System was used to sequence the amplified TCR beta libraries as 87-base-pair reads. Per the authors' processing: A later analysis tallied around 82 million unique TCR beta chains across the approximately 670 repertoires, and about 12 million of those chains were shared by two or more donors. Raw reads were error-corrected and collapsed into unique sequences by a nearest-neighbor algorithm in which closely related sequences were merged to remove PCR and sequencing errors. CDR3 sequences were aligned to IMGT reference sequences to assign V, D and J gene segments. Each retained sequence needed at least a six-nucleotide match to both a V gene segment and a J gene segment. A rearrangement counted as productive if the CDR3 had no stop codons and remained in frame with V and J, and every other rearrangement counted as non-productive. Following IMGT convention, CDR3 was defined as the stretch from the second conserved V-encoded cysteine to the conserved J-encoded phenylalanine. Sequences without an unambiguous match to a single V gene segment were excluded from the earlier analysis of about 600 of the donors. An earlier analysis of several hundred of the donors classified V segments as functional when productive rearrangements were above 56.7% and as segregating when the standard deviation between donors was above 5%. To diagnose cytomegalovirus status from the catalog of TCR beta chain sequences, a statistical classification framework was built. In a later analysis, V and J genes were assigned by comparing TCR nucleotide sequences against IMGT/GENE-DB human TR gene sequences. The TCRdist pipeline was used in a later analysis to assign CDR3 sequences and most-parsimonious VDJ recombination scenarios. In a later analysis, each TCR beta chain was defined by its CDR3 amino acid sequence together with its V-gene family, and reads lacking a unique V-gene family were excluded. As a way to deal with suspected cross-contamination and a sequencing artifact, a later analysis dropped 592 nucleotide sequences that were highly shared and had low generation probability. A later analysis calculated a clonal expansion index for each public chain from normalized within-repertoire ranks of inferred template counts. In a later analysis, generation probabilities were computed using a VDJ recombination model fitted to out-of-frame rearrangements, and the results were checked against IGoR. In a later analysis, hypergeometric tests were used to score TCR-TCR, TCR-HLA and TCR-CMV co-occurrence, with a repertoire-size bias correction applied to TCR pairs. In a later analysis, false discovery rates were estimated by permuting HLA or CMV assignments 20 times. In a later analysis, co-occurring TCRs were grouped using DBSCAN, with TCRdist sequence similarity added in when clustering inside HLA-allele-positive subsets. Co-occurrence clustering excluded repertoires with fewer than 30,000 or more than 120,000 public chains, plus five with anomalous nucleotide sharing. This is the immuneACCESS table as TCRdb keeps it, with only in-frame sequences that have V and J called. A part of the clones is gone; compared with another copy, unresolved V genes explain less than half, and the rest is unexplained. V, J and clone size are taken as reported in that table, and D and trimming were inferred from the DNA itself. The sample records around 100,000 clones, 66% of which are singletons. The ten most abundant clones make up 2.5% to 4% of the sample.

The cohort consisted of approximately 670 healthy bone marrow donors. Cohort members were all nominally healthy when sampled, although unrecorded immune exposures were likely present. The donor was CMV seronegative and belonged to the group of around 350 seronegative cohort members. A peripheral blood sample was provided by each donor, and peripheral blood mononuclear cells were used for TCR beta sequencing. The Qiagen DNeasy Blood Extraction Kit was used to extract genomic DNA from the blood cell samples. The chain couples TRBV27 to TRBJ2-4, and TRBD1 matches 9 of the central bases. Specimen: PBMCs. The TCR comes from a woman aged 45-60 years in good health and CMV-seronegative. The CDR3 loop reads CASRDLRDRVVNIQYF. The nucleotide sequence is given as TGTGCCAGCAGGGACCTCCGGGACAGGGTAGTTAACATTCAGTACTTC.